This T cell receptor (beta chain) stems from a study of OX40 agonist ivuxolimab in advanced cancers. On the study more broadly: The patients' treatment was ivuxolimab, an agonistic anti-OX40 (CD134) antibody.

Study conclusions and caveats: Average numbers of expanded clones were greater in CD8+ T cells than in CD4+.

Note on this clone: The antigen is not known.

The assay was immunoSEQ multiplex PCR, and TCRdb's table has in-frame clones only and misses some. The sample lists 11,000 to 15,000 clones; just under 75% were seen once. The CDR3 covers 15 residues. CDR1 is MNHEY and CDR2 is SMNVEV in the germline V gene (reference sequence). V lost 2 bases to trimming and J lost 5 bases, with 15 bases between them. This receptor was obtained from an adult with an advanced solid tumor such as melanoma, head and neck, liver or kidney cancer. The chain uses TRBV27 and TRBJ2-5; D is undetermined. The sequenced sample was CD4+ or CD8+ T cells sorted from blood, obtained in a trial of the OX40 agonist ivuxolimab. The CDR3 DNA sequence: TGTGCCAGCAGTTTAGGAGTAGCCAATAAGGAGACCCAGTACTTC. It specifies CASSLGVANKETQYF.